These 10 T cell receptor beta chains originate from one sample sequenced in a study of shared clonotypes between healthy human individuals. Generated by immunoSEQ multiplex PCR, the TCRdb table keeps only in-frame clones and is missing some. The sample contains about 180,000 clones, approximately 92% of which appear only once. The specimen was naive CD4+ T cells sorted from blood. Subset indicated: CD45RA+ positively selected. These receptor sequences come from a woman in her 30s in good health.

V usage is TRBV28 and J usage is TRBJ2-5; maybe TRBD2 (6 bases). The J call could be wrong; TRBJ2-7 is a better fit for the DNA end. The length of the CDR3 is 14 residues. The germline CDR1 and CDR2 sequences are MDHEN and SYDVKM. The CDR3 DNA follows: TGTGCCAGCAGTTTAGTTGGAGGGAAGTACGAGCAGTACTTC. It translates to CASSLVGGKYEQYF.

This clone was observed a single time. The CDR3 bases are TGCGCCAGCAGCTACAACACAGATACGCAGTATTTT. Translated, it gives CASSYNTDTQYF. The V call is TRBV5-1, the J call TRBJ2-3; D is ambiguous. Germline lookup yields CDR1 SGHRS and CDR2 YFSETQ. The ends were cut back, 3 bases at V and 2 bases at J, with 4 bases in the middle. This CDR3 has 12 amino acids.

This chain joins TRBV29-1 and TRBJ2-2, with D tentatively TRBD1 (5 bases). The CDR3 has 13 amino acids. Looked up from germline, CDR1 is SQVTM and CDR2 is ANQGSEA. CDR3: CSAKGQGDGELFF. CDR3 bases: TGCAGTGCCAAGGGTCAGGGCGACGGGGAGCTGTTTTTT.

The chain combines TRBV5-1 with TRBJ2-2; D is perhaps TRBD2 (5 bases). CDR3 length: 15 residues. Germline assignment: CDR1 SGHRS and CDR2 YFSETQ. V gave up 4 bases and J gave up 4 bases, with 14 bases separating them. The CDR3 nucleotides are TGCGCCAGCAGCCTGACCGGGGAGTTCACCGGGGAGCTGTTTTTT. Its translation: CASSLTGEFTGELFF.

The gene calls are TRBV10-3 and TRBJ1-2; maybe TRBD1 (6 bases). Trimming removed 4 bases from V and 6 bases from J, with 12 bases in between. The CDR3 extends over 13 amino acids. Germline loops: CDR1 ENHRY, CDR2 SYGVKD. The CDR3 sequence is CAISGSRDNGYTF. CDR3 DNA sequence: TGTGCCATCAGTGGGAGCAGGGACAATGGCTACACCTTC.

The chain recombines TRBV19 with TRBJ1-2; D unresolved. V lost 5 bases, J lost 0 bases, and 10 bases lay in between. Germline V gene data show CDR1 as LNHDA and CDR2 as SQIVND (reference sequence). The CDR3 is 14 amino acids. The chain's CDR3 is CASSSRVPNYGYTF. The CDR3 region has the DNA TGTGCCAGTAGTTCCCGGGTACCTAACTATGGCTACACCTTC. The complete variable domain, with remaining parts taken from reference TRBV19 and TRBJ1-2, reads DGGITQSPKYLFRKEGQNVTLSCEQNLNHDAMYWYRQDPGQGLRLIYYSQIVNDFQKGDIAEGYSVSREKKESFPLTVTSAQKNPTAFYLCASSSRVPNYGYTFGSGTRLTVV.

The CDR3 bases are TGTGCCAACACAGAAGGGGGCTCCTACGAGCAGTACTTC. Protein sequence: CANTEGGSYEQYF. The chain is built from TRBV2 and TRBJ2-5; weak D call: TRBD1 (6 bases). The better agreement between TRBJ2-7 and the DNA end casts doubt on the J call. This CDR3 spans 13 amino acids. Germline CDR1 is SNHLY and CDR2 is FYNNEI.

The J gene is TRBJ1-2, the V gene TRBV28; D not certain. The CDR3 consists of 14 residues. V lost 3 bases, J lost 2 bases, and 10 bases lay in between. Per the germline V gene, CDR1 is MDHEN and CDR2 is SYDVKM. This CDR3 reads CASSLAGENYGYTF. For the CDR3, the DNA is TGTGCCAGCAGTTTGGCTGGGGAAAACTATGGCTACACCTTC.

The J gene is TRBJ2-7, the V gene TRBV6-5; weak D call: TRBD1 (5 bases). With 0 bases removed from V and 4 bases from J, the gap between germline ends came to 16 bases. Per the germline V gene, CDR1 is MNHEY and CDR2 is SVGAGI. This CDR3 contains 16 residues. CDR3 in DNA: TGTGCCAGCAGTTACTCGGGTCAGTGGGGCGAGTACGAGCAGTACTTC. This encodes CASSYSGQWGEYEQYF.

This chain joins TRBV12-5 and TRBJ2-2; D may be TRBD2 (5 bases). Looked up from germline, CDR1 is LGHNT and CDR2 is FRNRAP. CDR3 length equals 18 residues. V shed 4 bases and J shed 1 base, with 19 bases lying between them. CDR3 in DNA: TGTGCTAGTGGTTCGGGGAGAAATAGCGACAAGAACACCGGGGAGCTGTTTTTT. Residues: CASGSGRNSDKNTGELFF.